These T cell receptor beta chains were read from a single sample in a study of OX40 agonist ivuxolimab in advanced cancers. Clones were read by immunoSEQ multiplex PCR, and TCRdb kept only the in-frame ones, dropping some. The sample consists of about 76,000 clones, about 88% of them appearing once. Here the sequenced sample was CD4+ or CD8+ T cells sorted from blood, taken in a trial of the OX40 agonist ivuxolimab. These receptors all stem from an adult with an advanced solid tumor such as melanoma, head and neck, liver or kidney cancer. CDR3s include the opening cysteine and the closing phenylalanine or tryptophan. Fields, in order: CDR3 length, clone size, V gene, D gene, J gene, CDR3 DNA, CDR3 protein. A D gene is named only where the DNA matches it firmly. Size is omitted from some rows. Given values are once, few, many or a class for expanded clones.

>13|few|TRBV2|-|TRBJ1-5
TGTGCCAGCAGGGATGATAGCAATCAGCCCCAGCATTTT
CASRDDSNQPQHF
>15|-|TRBV15|-|TRBJ1-1
TGTGCCACCAGCAGAGGGATTGGAGTTTACACTGAAGCTTTCTTT
CATSRGIGVYTEAFF
>13|few|TRBV30|-|TRBJ1-5
TGTGCCTGGAGTCGGGGGGCCGGTCAGCCCCAGCATTTT
CAWSRGAGQPQHF
>16|-|TRBV5-5|TRBD1|TRBJ2-7
TGTGCCAGCAGCTCCCAGGGGGCGCGACCCACTTACGAGCAGTACTTC
CASSSQGARPTYEQYF
>15|-|TRBV7-9|-|TRBJ2-4
TGTGCCAGCAGCTTATGGGGTAGGCAGGAGGGCATTCAGTACTTC
CASSLWGRQEGIQYF
>12|few|TRBV5-5|-|TRBJ1-2
TGTGCCAGCAGCTTGGGGAGGGATGGCTACACCTTC
CASSLGRDGYTF
>15|-|TRBV18|-|TRBJ1-3
TGTGCCAGCTCACGCGCGACAGGCACTGGAAACACCATATATTTT
CASSRATGTGNTIYF
>12|-|TRBV30|-|TRBJ1-5
TGTGCCTGGAGTCCTCCGGGGGGGCCCCAGCATTTT
CAWSPPGGPQHF
>14|-|TRBV29-1|-|TRBJ1-1
TGCAGCGTTGAAGATCCAGCTACGAACACTGAAGCTTTCTTT
CSVEDPATNTEAFF
>15|-|TRBV6-6|-|TRBJ1-1
TGTGCCATCAGTGAGATCTCCGCGGGGGGCACTGAAGCTTTCTTT
CAISEISAGGTEAFF
>13|-|TRBV18|-|TRBJ2-5
TGTGCCAGCTCACCACGCAGGGAAGAGACCCAGTACTTC
CASSPRREETQYF
>14|-|TRBV4-2|-|TRBJ1-3
TGTGCCAGCAGCCAAGAGACAGAAGGAAACACCATATATTTT
CASSQETEGNTIYF
>13|once|TRBV30|TRBD1|TRBJ1-1
TGTGCCTGGGGCTATACAGGGGACACTGAAGCTTTCTTT
CAWGYTGDTEAFF
>11|-|TRBV29-1|-|TRBJ1-2
TGCAGCGTTGTGTTAGGGAGCGGCTACACCTTC
CSVVLGSGYTF
>12|-|TRBV7-9|-|TRBJ1-6
TGTGCCAGCAGCTTAGAAGATTCACCCCTCCACTTT
CASSLEDSPLHF
>13|once|TRBV9|-|TRBJ1-6
TGTGCCAGCAGCCCGACCTTCAATTCACCCCTCCACTTT
CASSPTFNSPLHF
>16|few|TRBV27|TRBD1|TRBJ2-2
TGTGCCAGCAGTAAGGGGACAGGTGCGAACACCGGGGAGCTGTTTTTT
CASSKGTGANTGELFF
>14|-|TRBV28|-|TRBJ1-1
TGTGCCAGCAGGAAGGGAGGGCGCGACACTGAAGCTTTCTTT
CASRKGGRDTEAFF
>15|-|TRBV7-2|TRBD1|TRBJ1-6
TGTGCCAGCAGTTACTACCGGGACAGGGTTTCACCCCTCCACTTT
CASSYYRDRVSPLHF
>13|few|TRBV5-4|-|TRBJ2-1
TGTGCCAGCAGCTTAAGGGGGGGTGATGAGCAGTTCTTC
CASSLRGGDEQFF
>17|-|TRBV7-9|-|TRBJ2-3
TGTGCCAGCAGCTTAGGGGGGGCGGACCGAGCCACAGATACGCAGTATTTT
CASSLGGADRATDTQYF
>14|-|TRBV19|TRBD1|TRBJ1-2
TGTGCCAGTAGTCTAGGGACAGGGGGCGTTGGCTACACCTTC
CASSLGTGGVGYTF
>13|-|TRBV7-2|-|TRBJ1-2
TGTGCCAGCAGCTTAGATGGGTTCTTGGGCTACACCTTC
CASSLDGFLGYTF
>16|-|TRBV7-9|-|TRBJ1-3
TGTGCCAGCAGCTTGGAGGGAAGATCTCGTTCGATCACCATATATTTT
CASSLEGRSRSITIYF
>14|-|TRBV5-1|-|TRBJ1-1
TGCGCCAGCGGTTACCTGGGACAGAACACTGAAGCTTTCTTT
CASGYLGQNTEAFF
>15|once|TRBV9|TRBD1|TRBJ2-1
TGTGCCAGCAGCTCCGGACAGGGGGTCCTGGGGGAGCAGTTCTTC
CASSSGQGVLGEQFF
>15|-|TRBV6-5|TRBD1|TRBJ2-7
TGTGCCAGCAGAGCCGCCGGGACAGGGAGAGGCGAGCAGTACTTC
CASRAAGTGRGEQYF
>17|-|TRBV19|-|TRBJ2-6
TGTGCCAGTAGTATAGTAGATTCCGGCTCTGGGGCCAACGTCCTGACTTTC
CASSIVDSGSGANVLTF
>14|once|TRBV9|-|TRBJ2-7
TGTGCCAGCAGCGTAGGTCAGGTGTCCTACGAGCAGTACTTC
CASSVGQVSYEQYF
>15|-|TRBV4-3|-|TRBJ1-4
TGCGCCAGCAGCAACCTCTTAAGTATCAATGAAAAACTGTTTTTT
CASSNLLSINEKLFF
>17|-|TRBV15|TRBD2|TRBJ2-3
TGTGCCACCAGCAGAGGCCTAGCGGGGGGGCGTCAAGATACGCAGTATTTT
CATSRGLAGGRQDTQYF
>14|once|TRBV4-1|-|TRBJ1-1
TGCGCCAGCAGCCAAGATCAGTGGAACACTGAAGCTTTCTTT
CASSQDQWNTEAFF
>13|once|TRBV18|-|TRBJ1-5
TGTGCCAGCTCAGCTGGGGTAGATCAGCCCCAGCATTTT
CASSAGVDQPQHF
>16|-|TRBV5-1|-|TRBJ2-6
TGCGCCAGCAGCGCCCGCCCTGTCTCTGGGGCCAACGTCCTGACTTTC
CASSARPVSGANVLTF
>13|once|TRBV6-6|-|TRBJ1-2
TGTGCCAGCAGTTACCGCCAGGACGCTGGGTACACCTTC
CASSYRQDAGYTF
>13|-|TRBV6-1|TRBD1|TRBJ1-1
TGTGCCAGCACCCAGGGGGCGCGCACTGAAGCTTTCTTT
CASTQGARTEAFF
>16|-|TRBV19|TRBD1|TRBJ1-2
TGTGCCAGTAGTATCGGACAGGGGGGCGCTAACTATGGCTACACCTTC
CASSIGQGGANYGYTF
>19|-|TRBV6-4|TRBD1|TRBJ1-1
TGTGCCAGCAGTGACACGCCTTTGACAGGGGGTACGCTGAACACTGAAGCTTTCTTT
CASSDTPLTGGTLNTEAFF
>13|-|TRBV28|TRBD2|TRBJ2-1
TGTGCCAGCAGATCTAGCGGGGGCAGGGGGGAGTTCTTC
CASRSSGGRGEFF
>13|-|TRBV28|-|TRBJ2-7
TGTGCCAGCAGTTCCTTGACCTCCTACGAGCAGTACTTC
CASSSLTSYEQYF
>20|-|TRBV7-8|TRBD2|TRBJ2-1
TGTGCCAGCAGCTTAATGATAGGAAGAGTAGCTAGCGGGATCTACAATGAGCAGTTCTTC
CASSLMIGRVASGIYNEQFF
>14|-|TRBV10-3|-|TRBJ2-3
TGTGCCATCAGTGGCGGGGAGTACTCTGATACGCAGTATTTT
CAISGGEYSDTQYF
>14|-|TRBV19|TRBD1|TRBJ1-1
TGTGCCAGTAGTTCGACAGGGCGGAACACTGAAGCTTTCTTT
CASSSTGRNTEAFF
>13|-|TRBV10-1|-|TRBJ1-1
TGCGCCAGCAGTGGGGGACTAGTCACTGAAGCTTTCTTT
CASSGGLVTEAFF
>16|once|TRBV7-9|-|TRBJ2-7
TGTGCCAGCACTCGCTCGTCGGGTTCCCTTTCCTACGAGCAGTACTTC
CASTRSSGSLSYEQYF
>15|-|TRBV5-6|TRBD1|TRBJ1-2
TGTGCCAGCAGCTTGGGGGCAGGGGGGAACTATGGCTACACCTTC
CASSLGAGGNYGYTF
>13|-|TRBV7-2|-|TRBJ1-2
TGTGCCAGCAGCTTAGAGGCCTGGAGGGGCTACACCTTC
CASSLEAWRGYTF
>15|-|TRBV27|-|TRBJ2-3
TGTGCCAGCAGCCTAAGCGGCATTAGCACAGATACGCAGTATTTT
CASSLSGISTDTQYF
>15|-|TRBV10-3|-|TRBJ1-1
TGTGCCACCGCACCCCAAATTACAAGGGACACTGAAGCTTTCTTT
CATAPQITRDTEAFF
>12|-|TRBV7-9|-|TRBJ2-5
TGTGCCAGCAGCCCACCCTCGGAGACCCAGTACTTC
CASSPPSETQYF
>15|-|TRBV11-3|-|TRBJ2-1
TGTGCCAGCAGCCCCCGTACGGGACCGTACAATGAGCAGTTCTTC
CASSPRTGPYNEQFF
>17|-|TRBV4-3|TRBD2|TRBJ2-7
TGCGCCAGCAGCCAAGTCGGTGCAGCGGGGGGTGAACACGAGCAGTACTTC
CASSQVGAAGGEHEQYF